This T cell receptor beta chain was sequenced in a study of blood T cells in healthy people across ages. The wider study: Roughly one uniquely barcoded beta molecule per two T cells was captured.

Concerning this clonotype: What it binds is unknown.

The CDR3 loop spans 12 amino acids. V was trimmed by 8 bases and J by 5 bases, leaving 11 bases between them. Germline CDR1 is MNHEY and CDR2 is SMNVEV (reference sequence). The use of a sample-barcoded 5' primer and a J-beta primer mix characterized a second PCR of about 7 to 12 cycles. Each TCR beta cDNA got a 12-nucleotide random molecular identifier. From each sample, at least 2.5 million paired-end reads containing CDR3 were obtained. TCRdb reprocessed the 5' RACE reads with MiXCR, giving one entry per CDR3 protein. Of some 900,000 distinct CDR3 sequences detected, 45% to 50% appear once; the ten largest clones hold around an eighth. Broader study findings: Compared with aged donors, long-lived donors showed fewer expanded clones, suggesting selection.

The source is a man aged 25 to 45 in good health. J is TRBJ2-3 and V is TRBV27; perhaps TRBD1 as D (5 bases). The sequencing sample was made of blood. The DNA for the CDR3 is TGTGCCAGCGGACATCCTTTAGATACGCAGTATTTT. Protein: CASGHPLDTQYF.